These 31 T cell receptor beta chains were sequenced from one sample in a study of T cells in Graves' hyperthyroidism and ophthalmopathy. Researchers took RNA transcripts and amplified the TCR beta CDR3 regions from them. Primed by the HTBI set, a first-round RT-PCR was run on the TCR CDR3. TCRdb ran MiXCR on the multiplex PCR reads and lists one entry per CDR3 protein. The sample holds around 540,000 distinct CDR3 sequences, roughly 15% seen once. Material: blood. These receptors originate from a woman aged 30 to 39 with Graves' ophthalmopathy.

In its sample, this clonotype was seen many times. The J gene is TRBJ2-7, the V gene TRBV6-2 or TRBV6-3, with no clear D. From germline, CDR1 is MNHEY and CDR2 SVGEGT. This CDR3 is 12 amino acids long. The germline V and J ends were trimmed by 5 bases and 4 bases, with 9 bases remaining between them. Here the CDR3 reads CASSLHQYEQYF. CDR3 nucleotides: TGTGCCAGCAGTCTTCACCAGTACGAGCAGTACTTC.

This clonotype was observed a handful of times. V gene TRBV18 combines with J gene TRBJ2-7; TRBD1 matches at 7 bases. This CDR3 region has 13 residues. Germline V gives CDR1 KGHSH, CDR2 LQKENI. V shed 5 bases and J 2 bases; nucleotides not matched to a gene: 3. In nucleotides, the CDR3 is TGTGCCAGCTCAGCACAGGGGCCCTACGAGCAGTACTTC. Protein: CASSAQGPYEQYF.

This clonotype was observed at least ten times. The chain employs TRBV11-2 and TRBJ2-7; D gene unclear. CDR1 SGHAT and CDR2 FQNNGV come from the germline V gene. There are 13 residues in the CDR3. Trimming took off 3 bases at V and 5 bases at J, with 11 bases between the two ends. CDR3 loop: CASSFYERDEQYF. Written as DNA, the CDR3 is TGTGCCAGCAGCTTCTACGAGAGAGACGAGCAGTACTTC. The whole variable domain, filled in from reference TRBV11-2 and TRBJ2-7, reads EAGVAQSPRYKIIEKRQSVAFWCNPISGHATLYWYQQILGQGPKLLIQFQNNGVVDDSQLPKDRFSAERLKGVDSTLKIQPAKLEDSAVYLCASSFYERDEQYFGPGTRLTVT.

This chain's CDR3 is CASALQGAGTEAFF. CDR3 bases: TGTGCCAGCGCCTTACAGGGGGCAGGTACTGAAGCTTTCTTT. The chain couples TRBV7-9 to TRBJ1-1; 9 positions agree with TRBD1. The length of the CDR3 is 14 residues. Germline CDR1 and CDR2: SEHNR and FQNEAQ (reference sequence). Germline trimming cut 8 bases from V and 5 bases from J; bases unmatched to any gene: 9.

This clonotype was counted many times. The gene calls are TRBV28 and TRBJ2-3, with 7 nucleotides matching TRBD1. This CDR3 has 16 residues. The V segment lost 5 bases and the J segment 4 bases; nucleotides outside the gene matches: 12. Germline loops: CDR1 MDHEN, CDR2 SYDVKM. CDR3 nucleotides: TGTGCCAGCAGTACCTATCCCGGGACAGAAGCAGATACGCAGTATTTT. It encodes CASSTYPGTEADTQYF.

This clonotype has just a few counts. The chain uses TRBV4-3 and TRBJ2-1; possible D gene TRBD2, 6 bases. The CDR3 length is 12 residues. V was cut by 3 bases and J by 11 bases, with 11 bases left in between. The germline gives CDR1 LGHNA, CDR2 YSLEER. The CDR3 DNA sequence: TGCGCCAGCAGCCACCGGGACTCCCAGCAGTTCTTC. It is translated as CASSHRDSQQFF.

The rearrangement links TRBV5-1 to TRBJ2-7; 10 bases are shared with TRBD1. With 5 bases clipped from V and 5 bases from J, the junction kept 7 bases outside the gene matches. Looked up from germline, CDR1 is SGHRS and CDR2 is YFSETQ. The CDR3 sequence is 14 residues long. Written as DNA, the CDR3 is TGCGCCAGCAGGACAGGGGGCATCAAGAACGAGCAGTACTTC. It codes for CASRTGGIKNEQYF.

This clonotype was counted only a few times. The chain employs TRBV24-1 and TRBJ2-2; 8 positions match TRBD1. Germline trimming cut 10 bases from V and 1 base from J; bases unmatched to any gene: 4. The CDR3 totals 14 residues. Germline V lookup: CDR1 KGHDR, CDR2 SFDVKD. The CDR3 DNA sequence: TGTGCCACTGGCGGGACAGGGAACACCGGGGAGCTGTTTTTT. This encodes CATGGTGNTGELFF.

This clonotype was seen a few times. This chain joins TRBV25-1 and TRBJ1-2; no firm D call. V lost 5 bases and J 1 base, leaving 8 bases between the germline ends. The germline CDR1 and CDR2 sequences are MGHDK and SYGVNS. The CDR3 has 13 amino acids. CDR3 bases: TGTGCCAGCAGTAAGGACTTTAACTATGGCTACACCTTC. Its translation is CASSKDFNYGYTF.

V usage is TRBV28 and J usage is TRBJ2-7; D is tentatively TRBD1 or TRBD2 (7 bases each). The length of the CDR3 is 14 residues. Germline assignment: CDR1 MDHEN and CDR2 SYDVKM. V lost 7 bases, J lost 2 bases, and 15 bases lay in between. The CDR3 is CASTLGGTAYEQYF. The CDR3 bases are TGTGCCAGCACCCTCGGGGGGACAGCCTACGAGCAGTACTTC.

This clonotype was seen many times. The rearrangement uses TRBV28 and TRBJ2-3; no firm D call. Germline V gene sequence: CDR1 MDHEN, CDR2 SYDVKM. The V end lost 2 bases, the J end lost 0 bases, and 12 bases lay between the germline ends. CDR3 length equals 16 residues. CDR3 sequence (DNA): TGTGCCAGCAGTTTAAAGGGCTGGTCTAGCACAGATACGCAGTATTTT. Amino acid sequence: CASSLKGWSSTDTQYF.

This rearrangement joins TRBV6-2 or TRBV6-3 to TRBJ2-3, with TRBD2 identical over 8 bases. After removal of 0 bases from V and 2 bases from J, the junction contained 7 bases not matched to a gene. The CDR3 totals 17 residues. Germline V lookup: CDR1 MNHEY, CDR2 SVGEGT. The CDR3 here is CASSYSREAPLTDTQYF. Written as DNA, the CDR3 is TGTGCCAGCAGTTACTCGCGGGAGGCCCCCCTCACAGATACGCAGTATTTT.

The CDR3 reads CASRQTSGRAGEQFF. In DNA form, the CDR3 reads TGTGCCAGCAGACAGACTAGCGGGAGGGCCGGTGAGCAGTTCTTC. The V gene is TRBV27, the J gene TRBJ2-1, with 14 bases aligning to TRBD2. The CDR3 loop spans 15 amino acids. V was pared by 6 bases and J by 9 bases, with 7 bases of the junction left unmatched. Germline V CDR1 and CDR2: MNHEY, SMNVEV (reference sequence).

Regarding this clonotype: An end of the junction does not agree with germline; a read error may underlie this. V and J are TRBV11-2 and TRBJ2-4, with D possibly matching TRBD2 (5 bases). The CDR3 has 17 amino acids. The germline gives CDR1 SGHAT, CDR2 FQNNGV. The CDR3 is CASSKDGLVIAKNIQHF. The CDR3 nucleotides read TGTGCCAGCAGCAAAGACGGACTTGTCATAGCCAAAAACATTCAGCACTTC.

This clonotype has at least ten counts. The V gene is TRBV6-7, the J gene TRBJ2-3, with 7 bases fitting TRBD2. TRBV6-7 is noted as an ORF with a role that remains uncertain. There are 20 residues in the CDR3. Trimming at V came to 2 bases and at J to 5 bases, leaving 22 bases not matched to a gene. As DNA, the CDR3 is TGTGCCAGCAGTTACATGGAGCTAGCGGCAGGATGGGGGGTAGAAGATACGCAGTATTTT. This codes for CASSYMELAAGWGVEDTQYF.

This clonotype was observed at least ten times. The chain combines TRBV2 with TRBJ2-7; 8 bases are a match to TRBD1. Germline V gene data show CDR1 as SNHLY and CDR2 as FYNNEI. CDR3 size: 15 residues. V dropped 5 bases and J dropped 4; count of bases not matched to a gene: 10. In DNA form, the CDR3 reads TGTGCCAGCAGTTCCCGGCAGGGGGCTGTTTACGAGCAGTACTTC. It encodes CASSSRQGAVYEQYF.

The CDR3 sequence: CASSLRAGGPHGEQFF. The CDR3 DNA follows: TGTGCCAGCAGCTTACGGGCGGGAGGGCCCCATGGTGAGCAGTTCTTC. J is TRBJ2-1 and V is TRBV7-3; TRBD2 aligns across 9 bases. After removal of 2 bases from V and 9 bases from J, the junction contained 11 bases not matched to a gene. The CDR3 sequence is 16 residues long. Germline V lookup: CDR1 SGHTA, CDR2 FQGTGA. The variable domain in full, with the rest retrieved from reference TRBV7-3 and TRBJ2-1, is GAGVSQTPSNKVTEKGKYVELRCDPISGHTALYWYRQSLGQGPEFLIYFQGTGAADDSGLPNDRFFAVRPEGSVSTLKIQRTERGDSAVYLCASSLRAGGPHGEQFFGPGTRLTVL.

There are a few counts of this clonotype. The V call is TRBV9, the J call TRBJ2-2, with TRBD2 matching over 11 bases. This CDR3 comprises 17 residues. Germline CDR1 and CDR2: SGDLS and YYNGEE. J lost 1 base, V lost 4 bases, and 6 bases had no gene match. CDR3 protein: CASSSPGTSGNTGELFF. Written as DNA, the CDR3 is TGTGCCAGCAGCTCTCCCGGGACTAGCGGGAACACCGGGGAGCTGTTTTTT. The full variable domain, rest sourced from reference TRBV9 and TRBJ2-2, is DSGVTQTPKHLITATGQRVTLRCSPRSGDLSVYWYQQSLDQGLQFLIQYYNGEERAKGNILERFSAQQFPDLHSELNLSSLELGDSALYFCASSSPGTSGNTGELFFGEGSRLTVL.

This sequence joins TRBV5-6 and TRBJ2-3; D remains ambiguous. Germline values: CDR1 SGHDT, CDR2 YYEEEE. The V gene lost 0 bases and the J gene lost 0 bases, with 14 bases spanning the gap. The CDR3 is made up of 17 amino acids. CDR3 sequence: CASSLGFIGPSTDTQYF. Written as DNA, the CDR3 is TGTGCCAGCAGCTTGGGGTTTATAGGACCTAGCACAGATACGCAGTATTTT.

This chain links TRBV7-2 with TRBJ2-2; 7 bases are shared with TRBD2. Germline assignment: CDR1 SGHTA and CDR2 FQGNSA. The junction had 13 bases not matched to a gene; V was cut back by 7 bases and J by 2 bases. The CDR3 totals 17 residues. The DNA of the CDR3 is TGTGCCAGCAAGACGTTCGGGCTAGCGGAAAACACCGGGGAGCTGTTTTTT. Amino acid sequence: CASKTFGLAENTGELFF.

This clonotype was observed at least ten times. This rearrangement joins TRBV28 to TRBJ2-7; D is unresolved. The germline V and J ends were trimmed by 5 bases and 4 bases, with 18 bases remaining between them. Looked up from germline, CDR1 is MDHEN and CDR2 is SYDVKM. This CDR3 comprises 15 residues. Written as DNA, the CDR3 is TGTGCCAGCAGTCCCGAGGCGGCAAGCTTTTACGAGCAGTACTTC. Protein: CASSPEAASFYEQYF.

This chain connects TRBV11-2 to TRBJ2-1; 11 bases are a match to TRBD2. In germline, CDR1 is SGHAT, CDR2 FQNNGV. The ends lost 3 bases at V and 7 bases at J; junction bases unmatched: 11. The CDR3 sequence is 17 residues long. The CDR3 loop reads CASSFTSLAGAGNEQFF. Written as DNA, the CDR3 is TGTGCCAGCAGCTTTACATCACTAGCGGGAGCGGGAAATGAGCAGTTCTTC.

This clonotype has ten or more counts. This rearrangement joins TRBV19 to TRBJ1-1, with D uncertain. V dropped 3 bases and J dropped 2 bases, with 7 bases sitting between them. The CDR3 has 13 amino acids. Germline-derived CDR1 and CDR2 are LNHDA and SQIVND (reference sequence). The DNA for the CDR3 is TGTGCCAGTAGTATGACGGAAAACACTGAAGCTTTCTTT. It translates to CASSMTENTEAFF.

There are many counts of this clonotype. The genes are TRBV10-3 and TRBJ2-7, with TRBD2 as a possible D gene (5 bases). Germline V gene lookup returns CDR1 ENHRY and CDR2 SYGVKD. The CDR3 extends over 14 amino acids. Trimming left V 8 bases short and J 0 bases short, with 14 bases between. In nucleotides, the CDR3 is TGTGCCATCGAGAGCGGCCTTAGCTCCTACGAGCAGTACTTC. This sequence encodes CAIESGLSSYEQYF.

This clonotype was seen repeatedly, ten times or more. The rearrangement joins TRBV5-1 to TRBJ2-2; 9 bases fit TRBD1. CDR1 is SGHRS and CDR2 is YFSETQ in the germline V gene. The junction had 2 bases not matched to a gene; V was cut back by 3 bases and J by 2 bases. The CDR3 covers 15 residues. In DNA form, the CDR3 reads TGCGCCAGCAGCTGGACAGGGGTTAACACCGGGGAGCTGTTTTTT. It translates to CASSWTGVNTGELFF. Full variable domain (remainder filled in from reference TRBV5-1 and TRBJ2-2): KAGVTQTPRYLIKTRGQQVTLSCSPISGHRSVSWYQQTPGQGLQFLFEYFSETQRNKGNFPGRFSGRQFSNSRSEMNVSTLELGDSALYLCASSWTGVNTGELFFGEGSRLTVL.

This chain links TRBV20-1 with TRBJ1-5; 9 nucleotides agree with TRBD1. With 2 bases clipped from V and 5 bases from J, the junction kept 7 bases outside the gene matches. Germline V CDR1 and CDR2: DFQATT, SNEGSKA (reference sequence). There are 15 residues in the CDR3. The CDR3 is CSARTTTGGDQPQHF. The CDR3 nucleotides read TGCAGTGCTAGAACTACGACAGGGGGAGATCAGCCCCAGCATTTT.

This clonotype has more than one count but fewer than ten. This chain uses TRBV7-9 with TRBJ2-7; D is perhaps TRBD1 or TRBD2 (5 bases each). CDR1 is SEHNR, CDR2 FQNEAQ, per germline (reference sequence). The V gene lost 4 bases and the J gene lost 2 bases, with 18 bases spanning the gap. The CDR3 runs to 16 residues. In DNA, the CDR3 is TGTGCCAGCAGCTCCTTTCAAGGGGTAGCGCCCTACGAGCAGTACTTC. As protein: CASSSFQGVAPYEQYF.

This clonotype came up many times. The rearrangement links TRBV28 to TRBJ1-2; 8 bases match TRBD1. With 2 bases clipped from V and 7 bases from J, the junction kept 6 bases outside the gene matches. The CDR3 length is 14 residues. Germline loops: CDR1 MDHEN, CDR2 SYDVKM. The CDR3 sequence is CASSLPPGTGGYTF. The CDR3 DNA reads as TGTGCCAGCAGTTTACCCCCGGGGACAGGTGGCTACACCTTC.

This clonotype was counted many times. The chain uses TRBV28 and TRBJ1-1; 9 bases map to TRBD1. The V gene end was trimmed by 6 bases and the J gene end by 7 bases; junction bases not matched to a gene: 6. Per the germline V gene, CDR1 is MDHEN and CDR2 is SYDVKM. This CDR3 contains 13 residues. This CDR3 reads CASSLGQGDEAFF. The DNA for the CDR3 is TGTGCCAGCAGCTTGGGACAGGGTGATGAAGCTTTCTTT.

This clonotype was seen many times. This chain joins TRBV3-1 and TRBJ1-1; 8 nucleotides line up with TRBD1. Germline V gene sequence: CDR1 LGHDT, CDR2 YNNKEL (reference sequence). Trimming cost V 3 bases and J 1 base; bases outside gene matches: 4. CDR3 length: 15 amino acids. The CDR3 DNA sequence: TGTGCCAGCAGCCATACCGACAGGGGGAACACTGAAGCTTTCTTT. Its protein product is CASSHTDRGNTEAFF.

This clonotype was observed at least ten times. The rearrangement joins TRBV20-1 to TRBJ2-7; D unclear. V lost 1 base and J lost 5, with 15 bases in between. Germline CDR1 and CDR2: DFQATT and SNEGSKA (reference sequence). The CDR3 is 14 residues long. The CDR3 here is CSARGRALAHEQYF. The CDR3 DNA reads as TGCAGTGCTAGAGGTCGTGCGCTTGCCCACGAGCAGTACTTC.